The 20 T cell receptor beta chains below were found in one sample sequenced in a study of OX40 agonist ivuxolimab in advanced cancers. The method was immunoSEQ multiplex PCR; TCRdb's version includes in-frame clones alone and lacks a portion of them. The data hold more than 65,000 clones, with 80% to 95% observed a single time. This sample comprised CD4+ or CD8+ T cells sorted from blood, obtained in a trial of the OX40 agonist ivuxolimab. The source is an adult with an advanced solid tumor such as melanoma, head and neck, liver or kidney cancer.

The genes are TRBV29-1 and TRBJ1-4, with D perhaps matching TRBD1 (5 bases). Germline V gene lookup returns CDR1 SQVTM and CDR2 ANQGSEA. Trimming took 6 bases from V and 7 from J, leaving 24 bases between them. The CDR3 loop spans 16 amino acids. CDR3 loop: CSVDTGTSREGEKLFF. The CDR3 DNA follows: TGCAGCGTCGACACCGGGACTTCGAGGGAGGGTGAAAAACTGTTTTTT.

This clone was counted once. The rearrangement uses TRBV9 and TRBJ1-2; D is uncertain. The CDR3 covers 13 residues. V lost 1 base to trimming and J lost 4 bases, with 8 bases between them. Germline CDR1 is SGDLS and CDR2 is YYNGEE. CDR3 protein: CASSVTEAYGYTF. The CDR3 DNA reads TGTGCCAGCAGCGTAACAGAGGCCTATGGCTACACCTTC. Supplemented by reference TRBV9 and TRBJ1-2, the full variable domain reads DSGVTQTPKHLITATGQRVTLRCSPRSGDLSVYWYQQSLDQGLQFLIQYYNGEERAKGNILERFSAQQFPDLHSELNLSSLELGDSALYFCASSVTEAYGYTFGSGTRLTVV.

The chain couples TRBV4-1 to TRBJ1-6, with D perhaps matching TRBD1 (5 bases). Germline V gives CDR1 MGHRA, CDR2 YSYEKL. The ends were cut back, 1 base at V and 0 bases at J, with 10 bases in the middle. The CDR3 has 17 amino acids. The CDR3 nucleotides read TGCGCCAGCAGCCAAGTGACGGGGCACTCCTATAATTCACCCCTCCACTTT. The encoded protein is CASSQVTGHSYNSPLHF.

This sequence joins TRBV7-9 and TRBJ2-3, with 9 bases that match TRBD2. The trim removed 1 base at V and 2 bases at J, leaving 13 bases unmatched. This CDR3 is 19 amino acids long. CDR1 and CDR2 from the germline V gene are SEHNR and FQNEAQ (reference sequence). CDR3 in amino acids: CASSLEVLAGASFTDTQYF. CDR3 coding DNA: TGTGCCAGCAGCTTAGAAGTTTTAGCGGGGGCCTCCTTCACAGATACGCAGTATTTT.

The chain combines TRBV2 with TRBJ1-3; 7 nucleotides agree with TRBD1. The V gene end was trimmed by 10 bases and the J gene end by 3 bases; junction bases not matched to a gene: 9. The CDR3 runs 14 residues. Germline lookup yields CDR1 SNHLY and CDR2 FYNNEI. The CDR3 coding sequence is TGTGCCAAACGGGACAGTTCAATTGGAAACACCATATATTTT. Translated: CAKRDSSIGNTIYF.

The chain joins TRBV11-3 to TRBJ1-2; 9 bases are shared with TRBD1. The CDR3 runs to 15 residues. From germline, CDR1 is SGHNT and CDR2 YENEEA. J lost 5 bases, V lost 1 base, and 5 bases had no gene match. The CDR3 spells CASSLVWDRVYGYTF. The CDR3 bases are TGTGCCAGCAGCTTAGTGTGGGACAGGGTTTATGGCTACACCTTC.

V and J are TRBV18 and TRBJ1-5, with TRBD1 matching 8 bases. Germline values: CDR1 KGHSH, CDR2 LQKENI. This CDR3 has 18 amino acids. V was clipped by 2 bases and J by 3 bases; unmatched bases: 12. CDR3 nucleotide sequence: TGTGCCAGCTCACCAGTCCCCGCGGACAGGGTCGACAATCAGCCCCAGCATTTT. Translating it yields CASSPVPADRVDNQPQHF.

This clone was observed once. The chain is built from TRBV7-9 and TRBJ2-7; D may be TRBD1 (5 bases). This CDR3 has 14 residues. Germline V gene sequence: CDR1 SEHNR, CDR2 FQNEAQ (reference sequence). Trimming cost V 5 bases and J 4 bases, with 15 bases left between them. CDR3 sequence reads: CASSDRQFWYEQYF. CDR3 bases: TGTGCCAGCAGCGACAGACAGTTTTGGTACGAGCAGTACTTC. The full variable domain, completed using reference TRBV7-9 and TRBJ2-7, is DTGVSQNPRHKITKRGQNVTFRCDPISEHNRLYWYRQTLGQGPEFLTYFQNEAQLEKSRLLSDRFSAERPKGSFSTLEIQRTEQGDSAMYLCASSDRQFWYEQYFGPGTRLTVT.

The count of this clone is one. The J gene is TRBJ2-7, the V gene TRBV7-9; TRBD2 agrees at 7 bases. CDR1 is SEHNR and CDR2 is FQNEAQ in the germline V gene (reference sequence). Trimming at V came to 0 bases and at J to 3 bases, leaving 2 bases not matched to a gene. The length of the CDR3 is 14 residues. CDR3 nucleotide sequence: TGTGCCAGCAGCTTAGCGGGGAGGGGCTACGAGCAGTACTTC. This sequence encodes CASSLAGRGYEQYF. Drawing the rest from reference TRBV7-9 and TRBJ2-7, the complete variable domain is DTGVSQNPRHKITKRGQNVTFRCDPISEHNRLYWYRQTLGQGPEFLTYFQNEAQLEKSRLLSDRFSAERPKGSFSTLEIQRTEQGDSAMYLCASSLAGRGYEQYFGPGTRLTVT.

The chain carries TRBV9 and TRBJ2-3; 11 bases match TRBD2. The germline V gene encodes CDR1 SGDLS and CDR2 YYNGEE. CDR3 size: 18 residues. J was trimmed by 4 bases and V by 4 bases; bases with no gene match: 14. CDR3 in amino acids: CASSRGVIAGGLADTQYF. CDR3 DNA: TGTGCCAGCAGCCGAGGCGTGATAGCGGGGGGGCTCGCAGATACGCAGTATTTT.

The rearrangement joins TRBV7-9 to TRBJ2-7; D is ambiguous. CDR1 SEHNR and CDR2 FQNEAQ come from the germline V gene (reference sequence). The CDR3 loop spans 13 amino acids. Trimming pared 3 bases from V and 4 bases from J, leaving 10 bases between. The CDR3 here is CASSFETEYEQYF. The DNA for the CDR3 is TGTGCCAGCAGCTTTGAAACAGAGTACGAGCAGTACTTC.

The chain couples TRBV11-2 to TRBJ2-5, with D hard to call. Matching the DNA end better, TRBJ2-7 makes the J call doubtful. The CDR3 covers 13 residues. From germline, CDR1 is SGHAT and CDR2 FQNNGV. In DNA, the CDR3 is TGTGCCAGCAGCTTAGGGCACCTCTACGAGCAGTACTTC. Its protein product is CASSLGHLYEQYF.

This rearrangement joins TRBV7-9 to TRBJ1-1; D gene unclear. CDR3 length: 15 residues. Per germline, CDR1 SEHNR and CDR2 FQNEAQ (reference sequence). V dropped 4 bases and J dropped 5 bases, with 17 bases sitting between them. Written as DNA, the CDR3 is TGTGCCAGCAGCTCCCCCAGGACCTTGGGGACTGAAGCTTTCTTT. Translating gives CASSSPRTLGTEAFF.

For the CDR3, the DNA is TGTGCCAGCAGCGTAGCGGCTGCCGCGGACTACGAGCAGTACTTC. The encoded protein is CASSVAAAADYEQYF. J is TRBJ2-7 and V is TRBV9, with D unclear. V was cut by 0 bases and J by 3 bases, with 13 bases left in between. CDR1 is SGDLS and CDR2 is YYNGEE in the germline V gene. This CDR3 comprises 15 residues. The whole variable domain, remainder taken from reference TRBV9 and TRBJ2-7, is DSGVTQTPKHLITATGQRVTLRCSPRSGDLSVYWYQQSLDQGLQFLIQYYNGEERAKGNILERFSAQQFPDLHSELNLSSLELGDSALYFCASSVAAAADYEQYFGPGTRLTVT.

The rearrangement joins TRBV19 to TRBJ1-1; 7 nucleotides align to TRBD1. The CDR3 spans 14 residues. Germline CDR1 is LNHDA and CDR2 is SQIVND (reference sequence). V was clipped by 3 bases and J by 3 bases; unmatched bases: 4. CDR3 coding DNA: TGTGCCAGTAGTATGAGGGGGCACGACACTGAAGCTTTCTTT. Its protein is CASSMRGHDTEAFF.

As DNA, the CDR3 is TGTGCCAGCAGTGAAGCGCCGGGGTTGGGCACTGAAGCTTTCTTT. Its protein product is CASSEAPGLGTEAFF. The chain recombines TRBV6-1 with TRBJ1-1; D is uncertain. This CDR3 region has 15 residues. CDR1 is MNHNS, CDR2 SASEGT, per germline. The V and J ends lost 0 bases and 4 bases respectively, with 12 bases between them.

The chain is built from TRBV29-1 and TRBJ2-7, with 7 bases lining up with TRBD1. The CDR3 is 12 amino acids. The V gene's germline CDR1 is SQVTM and CDR2 ANQGSEA. After removal of 6 bases from V and 3 bases from J, the junction contained 5 bases not matched to a gene. The CDR3 protein is CSVANRGYEQYF. Here the CDR3 DNA reads TGCAGCGTAGCCAACAGGGGCTACGAGCAGTACTTC.

The V and J genes are TRBV27 and TRBJ2-7; D ambiguous. The CDR3 runs 12 residues. V was pared by 8 bases and J by 3 bases, with 11 bases between. The germline V gene encodes CDR1 MNHEY and CDR2 SMNVEV (reference sequence). CDR3 sequence reads: CASGFQGYEQYF. As DNA, the CDR3 is TGTGCCAGCGGATTCCAAGGCTACGAGCAGTACTTC.

V and J are TRBV4-1 and TRBJ2-7; TRBD1 matches 9 bases. This CDR3 has 15 residues. V gave up 3 bases and J gave up 0 bases; unmatched junction bases: 3. CDR1 and CDR2 from the germline V gene are MGHRA and YSYEKL. Written as DNA, the CDR3 is TGCGCCAGCAGCCAGGGACAGGGTTTCTCCTACGAGCAGTACTTC. It translates to CASSQGQGFSYEQYF.

V usage is TRBV4-3 and J usage is TRBJ1-1; maybe TRBD1 (6 bases). Germline loops: CDR1 LGHNA, CDR2 YSLEER. V was shortened by 1 base and J by 1 base, with 19 bases between the two germline ends. The CDR3 is 18 amino acids. The CDR3 nucleotides read TGCGCCAGCAGCCAAGGGACAGCCAACATTGAGGGGAACACTGAAGCTTTCTTT. Encoded protein: CASSQGTANIEGNTEAFF.